The 29 T cell receptor beta chains reported below all come from one sample, sequenced in a study of breast tumors, draining lymph nodes, adjacent tissues. One entry per CDR3 protein, called by TCRdb with MiXCR from the multiplex PCR reads. Seen here are approximately 21,000 distinct CDR3 sequences, about 41% observed once, and the top ten hold approximately 25%. Input material: breast tumor tissue. All receptors come from a female donor with breast cancer. Some clones in this sample may be carry-over from other donors' samples.

The DNA of the CDR3 is TGTGCCAGCAGTTTAACGCAGGGAAACATTCAGTACTTC. It yields the protein CASSLTQGNIQYF. The V gene is TRBV12-3 or TRBV12-4, the J gene TRBJ2-4; possibly TRBD1 for D (5 bases). The length of the CDR3 is 13 residues. Trimming shortened V by 2 bases and J by 6 bases, and 8 bases separated the two germline ends.

Ten or more counts support this clonotype. J is TRBJ2-7 and V is TRBV4-1; maybe TRBD2 (5 bases). The CDR3 is 13 amino acids. V was cut by 4 bases and J by 5 bases, with 12 bases left in between. Germline V gives CDR1 MGHRA, CDR2 YSYEKL. DNA for the CDR3: TGCGCCAGCAGCCTCCCGGGAAGCAACGAGCAGTACTTC. Protein sequence: CASSLPGSNEQYF.

The chain is built from TRBV27 and TRBJ2-3; TRBD2 might be the D (5 bases). The CDR3 loop spans 17 amino acids. V lost 6 bases and J lost 0, with 19 bases in between. Germline V gene sequence: CDR1 MNHEY, CDR2 SMNVEV (reference sequence). The CDR3 nucleotides are TGTGCCAGCAGCCCCCTTGATAGCGCGACTAGCACAGATACGCAGTATTTT. It is translated as CASSPLDSATSTDTQYF.

This clonotype was picked up a small number of times. This could be a read error, since a much larger clone is one nucleotide away. The chain links TRBV20-1 to TRBJ1-2; 7 bases fit TRBD1. This CDR3 is 15 amino acids long. Germline CDR1 is DFQATT and CDR2 is SNEGSKA (reference sequence). V shed 3 bases and J 4 bases; nucleotides not matched to a gene: 11. The CDR3 loop reads CSARTGSYSTYGYTF. The CDR3 DNA reads TGCAGTGCTAGGACAGGGTCGTACAGTACCTATGGCTACACCTTC.

This clonotype was recorded many times. The chain joins TRBV12-3 or TRBV12-4 to TRBJ2-3; tentatively, D is TRBD1 (5 bases). The CDR3 covers 15 residues. Trimming shortened V by 1 base and J by 0 bases, and 8 bases separated the two germline ends. For the CDR3, the DNA is TGTGCCAGCAGTTTAGGGACAACTAGCACAGATACGCAGTATTTT. Residues: CASSLGTTSTDTQYF.

This clonotype was counted a few times. The rearrangement links TRBV4-2 to TRBJ2-3; D is unclear. The CDR3 runs to 14 residues. Trimming took 0 bases from V and 3 from J, leaving 7 bases between them. The V gene's germline CDR1 is LGHNA and CDR2 YNFKEQ. CDR3 coding DNA: TGTGCCAGCAGCCAAGACCTCGGTACAGATACGCAGTATTTT. This sequence encodes CASSQDLGTDTQYF.

This clonotype appeared many times. V is TRBV9 and J is TRBJ2-7, with 11 bases identical to TRBD2. Germline V gene sequence: CDR1 SGDLS, CDR2 YYNGEE. The CDR3 spans 17 residues. The V segment lost 3 bases and the J segment 2 bases; nucleotides outside the gene matches: 10. CDR3 in DNA: TGTGCCAGCAGCGGGTGGGGGACTAGCGGTGGCCCCTACGAGCAGTACTTC. Translation: CASSGWGTSGGPYEQYF. The whole variable domain, remainder taken from reference TRBV9 and TRBJ2-7, is DSGVTQTPKHLITATGQRVTLRCSPRSGDLSVYWYQQSLDQGLQFLIQYYNGEERAKGNILERFSAQQFPDLHSELNLSSLELGDSALYFCASSGWGTSGGPYEQYFGPGTRLTVT.

The chain employs TRBV12-3 or TRBV12-4 and TRBJ1-1; D is unresolved. The CDR3 covers 13 residues. V lost 5 bases to trimming and J lost 9 bases, with 16 bases between them. The CDR3 here is CASSVKETTQAFF. DNA of the CDR3: TGTGCCAGCAGTGTCAAGGAGACAACCCAAGCTTTCTTT.

This clonotype was picked up a small number of times. A single base separates this from a much larger clone, so it may be a read error. This chain links TRBV20-1 with TRBJ1-5; no reliable D call. From germline, CDR1 is DFQATT and CDR2 SNEGSKA (reference sequence). This CDR3 is built from 12 residues. CDR3 protein: CSARPGNQPPHF. The DNA of the CDR3 is TGCAGTGCTAGGCCGGGCAATCAGCCCCCGCATTTT.

The V gene is TRBV20-1, the J gene TRBJ2-7; 8 bases are shared with TRBD1. The length of the CDR3 is 17 residues. The germline V gene encodes CDR1 DFQATT and CDR2 SNEGSKA (reference sequence). V lost 1 base, J lost 0 bases, and 11 bases stayed unmatched. Written as DNA, the CDR3 is TGCAGTGCTAGAGTTGGGACAGGAGGGAGAAGCTCCTACGAGCAGTACTTC. Amino acid sequence: CSARVGTGGRSSYEQYF.

The chain couples TRBV7-9 to TRBJ2-5; D is undetermined. This CDR3 spans 14 amino acids. The V gene's germline CDR1 is SEHNR and CDR2 FQNEAQ (reference sequence). Deletions cut 3 bases from V and 5 bases from J, with 13 bases between. The chain's CDR3 is CASSFSGIWETQYF. CDR3 nucleotides: TGTGCCAGCAGCTTCTCAGGAATCTGGGAGACCCAGTACTTC.

This clonotype appeared many times. The V gene is TRBV9, the J gene TRBJ1-2; weak D call: TRBD1 (6 bases). Trimming removed 5 bases at V and 4 bases at J, with 15 bases between. Germline CDR1 reads SGDLS; CDR2 reads YYNGEE. The CDR3 consists of 14 residues. CDR3 protein: CASSRAGGAYGYTF. In nucleotides, the CDR3 is TGTGCCAGCAGTCGGGCCGGGGGGGCCTATGGCTACACCTTC. The full variable domain, rest sourced from reference TRBV9 and TRBJ1-2, is DSGVTQTPKHLITATGQRVTLRCSPRSGDLSVYWYQQSLDQGLQFLIQYYNGEERAKGNILERFSAQQFPDLHSELNLSSLELGDSALYFCASSRAGGAYGYTFGSGTRLTVV.

For this clonotype: One end of the junction does not line up with germline, which may come from a read error. The rearrangement joins TRBV11-2 to TRBJ1-6; D may be TRBD1 (5 bases). The CDR3 extends over 16 amino acids. From germline, CDR1 is SGHAT and CDR2 FQNNGV. CDR3 sequence: CASSLVVGTGHSPLHF. The CDR3 DNA follows: TGTGCCAGCAGCTTAGTGGTGGGGACGGGTCATTCGCCCCTCCACTTT.

This clonotype was observed many times. This sequence joins TRBV5-4 and TRBJ2-5; D may be TRBD1 (6 bases). Trimming removed 4 bases from V and 7 bases from J, with 23 bases in between. Germline loops: CDR1 SGHNT, CDR2 YYREEE (reference sequence). The CDR3 runs to 16 residues. CDR3: CASSPETTGPLGTQYF. CDR3 bases: TGTGCCAGCAGCCCTGAGACGACAGGTCCACTCGGGACCCAGTACTTC.

V is TRBV2 and J is TRBJ2-1; weak D call: TRBD1 (6 bases). The ends were cut back, 5 bases at V and 2 bases at J, with 19 bases in the middle. Germline assignment: CDR1 SNHLY and CDR2 FYNNEI. The CDR3 loop spans 17 amino acids. The CDR3 spells CASSLRVADRPYNEQFF. CDR3 DNA: TGTGCCAGCAGTCTCCGCGTGGCGGACAGACCCTACAATGAGCAGTTCTTC. Full variable domain (remainder filled in from reference TRBV2 and TRBJ2-1): EPEVTQTPSHQVTQMGQEVILRCVPISNHLYFYWYRQILGQKVEFLVSFYNNEISEKSEIFDDQFSVERPDGSNFTLKIRSTKLEDSAMYFCASSLRVADRPYNEQFFGPGTRLTVL.

This clonotype appeared many times. V gene TRBV7-2 combines with J gene TRBJ2-1, with TRBD2 matching over 7 bases. After removal of 2 bases from V and 7 bases from J, the junction contained 5 bases not matched to a gene. This CDR3 is built from 14 residues. The germline gives CDR1 SGHTA, CDR2 FQGNSA. The DNA for the CDR3 is TGTGCCAGCAGCTTACAGGCGGGAGCAAATGAGCAGTTCTTC. Translating it yields CASSLQAGANEQFF.

The chain carries TRBV11-2 and TRBJ2-3, with D perhaps matching TRBD1 or TRBD2 (5 bases each). The CDR3 extends over 15 amino acids. Germline assignment: CDR1 SGHAT and CDR2 FQNNGV. Trimming left V 5 bases short and J 2 bases short, with 14 bases between. DNA for the CDR3: TGTGCCAGCAGCCCCCGGGACGGAATCACAGATACGCAGTATTTT. This codes for CASSPRDGITDTQYF.

This clonotype is medium-sized in the sample. V gene TRBV4-1 combines with J gene TRBJ2-2; perhaps D is TRBD1 or TRBD2 (5 bases each). CDR1 is MGHRA and CDR2 is YSYEKL in the germline V gene. The CDR3 covers 15 residues. V was trimmed by 0 bases and J by 6 bases, leaving 11 bases between them. DNA for the CDR3: TGCGCCAGCAGCCAAGAAGGGACGTTTCCCGGGGAGCTGTTTTTT. Residues: CASSQEGTFPGELFF.

The sample holds many counts of this clonotype. The chain carries TRBV19 and TRBJ2-7; D possibly corresponds to TRBD1 (6 bases). Germline V gene lookup returns CDR1 LNHDA and CDR2 SQIVND (reference sequence). The germline V and J ends were trimmed by 5 bases and 1 base, with 18 bases remaining between them. There are 16 residues in the CDR3. This CDR3 reads CASSSPGKGESYEQYF. In nucleotides, the CDR3 is TGTGCCAGTAGTTCCCCCGGGAAGGGGGAGTCCTACGAGCAGTACTTC.

The chain uses TRBV6-1 and TRBJ1-4, with 11 bases lining up with TRBD1. The CDR3 totals 15 residues. Germline V gene data show CDR1 as MNHNS and CDR2 as SASEGT. Trimming removed 1 base from V and 11 bases from J; junction bases left unmatched: 6. This CDR3 reads CASSEGDGTGGKLFF. DNA of the CDR3: TGTGCCAGCAGTGAAGGGGATGGGACAGGGGGTAAACTGTTTTTT.

The chain combines TRBV7-2 with TRBJ1-6; 7 bases are a match to TRBD1. The CDR3 length is 15 residues. After removal of 3 bases from V and 6 bases from J, the junction contained 5 bases not matched to a gene. Germline V lookup: CDR1 SGHTA, CDR2 FQGNSA. The CDR3 DNA is TGTGCCAGCAGCTTTAGAGGGGGCGTTAATTCACCCCTCCACTTT. As protein: CASSFRGGVNSPLHF.

This clonotype was recorded a few times. V usage is TRBV29-1 and J usage is TRBJ2-2; possibly TRBD1 for D (6 bases). This CDR3 has 17 amino acids. Trimming cost V 3 bases and J 1 base, with 18 bases left between them. The V gene's germline CDR1 is SQVTM and CDR2 ANQGSEA. The CDR3 spells CSVEKSTWGQNTGELFF. The CDR3 DNA is TGCAGCGTTGAGAAATCAACGTGGGGACAGAACACCGGGGAGCTGTTTTTT.

Of note for this clonotype: At one end, the junction sequence differs from germline, possibly due to a read error. The chain has TRBV20-1 and TRBJ1-3; D gene unclear. CDR1 and CDR2 (germline): DFQATT, SNEGSKA (reference sequence). The CDR3 runs 11 residues. The CDR3 protein is CSATQRGTVYF. DNA of the CDR3: TGCAGCGCGACTCAACGTGGCACCGTATATTTT.

The chain links TRBV19 to TRBJ2-1; TRBD2 matches 12 bases. This CDR3 comprises 16 residues. Germline CDR1 reads LNHDA; CDR2 reads SQIVND (reference sequence). Trimming removed 5 bases from V and 6 bases from J; junction bases left unmatched: 8. The CDR3 nucleotides are TGTGCCAGTAGTGCCCGACCGACTAGCGGGGGCAATGAGCAGTTCTTC. Translating gives CASSARPTSGGNEQFF.

The rearrangement joins TRBV11-2 to TRBJ2-3; 8 nucleotides align to TRBD1. In germline, CDR1 is SGHAT, CDR2 FQNNGV. Trimming took 7 bases from V and 2 from J; bases not matched to a gene: 14. CDR3 size: 17 residues. The CDR3 here is CASTKTGDRGYTDTQYF. CDR3 nucleotide sequence: TGTGCCAGCACCAAGACAGGGGATAGGGGCTACACAGATACGCAGTATTTT.

The rearrangement joins TRBV2 to TRBJ2-7; TRBD1 is a possible D gene (5 bases). This CDR3 region has 12 residues. V was cut by 11 bases and J by 2 bases, with 13 bases left in between. Germline V lookup: CDR1 SNHLY, CDR2 FYNNEI. The CDR3 DNA follows: TGTGCCGCAAAGACAGCAGCCTACGAGCAGTACTTC. Protein product: CAAKTAAYEQYF.

About this clonotype itself: A read error may produce the germline difference seen at one junction end. The rearrangement joins TRBV10-3 to TRBJ2-1, with 11 bases fitting TRBD2. The CDR3 length is 17 residues. Germline-derived CDR1 and CDR2 are ENHRY and SYGVKD. The CDR3: CASSEFPTSGTYNEQFF. The DNA of the CDR3 is TGTGCCAGCAGTGAGTTCCCGACTAGCGGGACCTACAATGAGCAGTTCTTC.

This clonotype was counted at least ten times. This may come from a read error, since a much larger clone is one base off. CDR3 sequence reads: CASSPSRNRQETQHF. Written as DNA, the CDR3 is TGTGCCAGCAGCCCATCAAGGAACCGCCAAGAGACCCAGCACTTC. The chain recombines TRBV7-2 with TRBJ2-5; D ambiguous. Germline V gene sequence: CDR1 SGHTA, CDR2 FQGNSA. This CDR3 has 15 amino acids.

This clonotype has just a few counts. The V call is TRBV9, the J call TRBJ1-3; 8 bases fit TRBD1. CDR3 length: 19 residues. Trimming removed 4 bases from V and 2 bases from J; junction bases left unmatched: 17. The V gene's germline CDR1 is SGDLS and CDR2 YYNGEE. The CDR3 DNA is TGTGCCAGCAGCCCAACCCAGATACCCAGGACAGGGACTGGAAACACCATATATTTT. Translating it yields CASSPTQIPRTGTGNTIYF.